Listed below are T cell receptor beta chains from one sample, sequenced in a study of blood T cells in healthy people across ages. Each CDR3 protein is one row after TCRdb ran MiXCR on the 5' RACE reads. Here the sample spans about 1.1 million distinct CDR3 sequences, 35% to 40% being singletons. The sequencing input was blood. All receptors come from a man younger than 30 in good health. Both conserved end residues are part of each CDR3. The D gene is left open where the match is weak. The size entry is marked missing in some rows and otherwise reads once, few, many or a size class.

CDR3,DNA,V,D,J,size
CASSLVASGGTRTDTQYF,TGTGCCAGCAGCTTAGTGGCTAGCGGGGGTACTCGCACAGATACGCAGTATTTT,TRBV7-2,TRBD2,TRBJ2-3,.
CASSVDGDEQFF,TGTGCCAGCAGTGTAGATGGGGATGAGCAGTTCTTC,TRBV9,.,TRBJ2-1,.
CASSPRVGANTEAFF,TGTGCCAGCAGCCCACGGGTCGGGGCGAACACTGAAGCTTTCTTT,TRBV7-9,.,TRBJ1-1,few
CASSQEGAKAFF,TGTGCCAGCAGCCAAGAGGGGGCCAAAGCTTTCTTT,TRBV14,.,TRBJ1-1,.
CSVFTGTGTEAFF,TGCAGCGTATTCACAGGGACAGGCACTGAAGCTTTCTTT,TRBV29-1,TRBD1,TRBJ1-1,few
CASSLAIFDDGGYTF,TGTGCCAGCAGCTTAGCCATCTTCGATGACGGGGGCTACACCTTC,TRBV7-2,.,TRBJ1-2,few
CASSLLHDGSGSGYTF,TGCGCCAGCAGCTTGCTGCATGACGGGAGCGGGAGTGGCTACACCTTC,TRBV5-1,.,TRBJ1-2,many
CASSQVLTGDGYTF,TGTGCCAGCAGCCAAGTTTTAACAGGGGATGGCTACACCTTC,TRBV3-1,TRBD1,TRBJ1-2,few
CASSQDLARGPYGYTF,TGTGCCAGCAGCCAAGATCTGGCCAGGGGGCCATATGGCTACACCTTC,TRBV4-2,TRBD1,TRBJ1-2,few
CASSLGDRGNSPLHF,TGTGCCAGCAGCTTAGGGGACAGGGGAAATTCACCCCTCCACTTT,TRBV13,TRBD1,TRBJ1-6,.
CSAIPAQGGVYNEQFF,TGCAGTGCTATTCCCGCTCAGGGGGGGGTCTACAATGAGCAGTTCTTC,TRBV20-1,.,TRBJ2-1,few
CSAGQPDIVELFF,TGCAGTGCTGGACAGCCGGATATTGTGGAACTGTTTTTT,TRBV20-1,.,TRBJ1-4,.
CASSLADNPADNEQFF,TGTGCCAGCAGTTTAGCGGACAATCCGGCTGACAATGAGCAGTTCTTC,TRBV12-3/TRBV12-4,.,TRBJ2-1,few
CASKRQADTGELFF,TGTGCCAGCAAACGGCAGGCGGACACCGGGGAGCTGTTTTTT,TRBV2,.,TRBJ2-2,few
CASSDDGANVLTF,TGTGCCAGCAGTGACGATGGGGCCAACGTCCTGACTTTC,TRBV6-6,.,TRBJ2-6,.
CSARSGLAASSYNEQFF,TGCAGTGCTAGGAGTGGGCTAGCGGCTAGCTCCTACAATGAGCAGTTCTTC,TRBV20-1,TRBD2,TRBJ2-1,.
CASSLFGGQAKHNEQFF,TGTGCCAGCAGCTTATTCGGGGGCCAGGCGAAACACAATGAGCAGTTCTTC,TRBV13,.,TRBJ2-1,.
CASSRSEFPYEQFF,TGTGCCAGCAGCCGTTCAGAGTTTCCCTACGAGCAGTTCTTC,TRBV9,.,TRBJ2-1,.
CSAEGLAGVDTQYF,TGCAGTGCCGAGGGACTAGCGGGGGTAGATACGCAGTATTTT,TRBV20-1,TRBD2,TRBJ2-3,many
CASSKIGPRDEKLFF,TGTGCCAGCAGCAAAATAGGGCCTAGAGACGAAAAACTGTTTTTT,TRBV21-1,.,TRBJ1-4,few
CSASNSLLSYEQYF,TGCAGTGCTAGCAATAGCCTCTTATCCTACGAGCAGTACTTC,TRBV20-1,.,TRBJ2-7,few
CASHELRTAITNYGYTF,TGTGCCAGCCACGAACTCCGGACAGCTATTACTAACTATGGCTACACCTTC,TRBV7-9,.,TRBJ1-2,.
CASNGAGYSNQPQHF,TGTGCCAGCAACGGAGCGGGATATAGCAATCAGCCCCAGCATTTT,TRBV6-2/TRBV6-3,.,TRBJ1-5,.
CASRQLAGTYNEQFF,TGTGCCAGCAGGCAACTAGCGGGAACCTACAATGAGCAGTTCTTC,TRBV7-8,TRBD2,TRBJ2-1,few
CASSSRQVPTDTQYF,TGTGCCAGCAGCTCCCGGCAGGTACCCACAGATACGCAGTATTTT,TRBV7-9,.,TRBJ2-3,few
CASSNSLQEQYF,TGTGCCAGCAGTAACTCCTTGCAGGAGCAGTACTTC,TRBV2,.,TRBJ2-5,few
CASSHSIGTTLQETQYF,TGTGCCAGCAGCCACAGCATTGGGACTACGCTCCAAGAGACCCAGTACTTC,TRBV6-2/TRBV6-3,TRBD2,TRBJ2-5,.